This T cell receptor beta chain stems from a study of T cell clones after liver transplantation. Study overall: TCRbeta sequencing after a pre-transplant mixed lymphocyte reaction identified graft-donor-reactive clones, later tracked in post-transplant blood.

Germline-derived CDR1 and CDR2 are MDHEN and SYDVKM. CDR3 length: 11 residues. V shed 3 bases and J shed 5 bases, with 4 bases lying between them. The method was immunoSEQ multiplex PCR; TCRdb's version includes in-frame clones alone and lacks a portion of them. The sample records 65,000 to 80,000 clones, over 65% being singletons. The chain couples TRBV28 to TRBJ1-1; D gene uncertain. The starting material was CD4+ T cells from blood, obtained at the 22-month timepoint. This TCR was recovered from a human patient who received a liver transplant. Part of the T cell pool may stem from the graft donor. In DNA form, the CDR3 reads TGTGCCAGCAGTTTGGGTACTGAAGCTTTCTTT. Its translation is CASSLGTEAFF.